This TCR beta chain was sequenced for a study of blood T cells in healthy people across ages. General study results and limits: Lack of knowledge of donor CMV status possibly confounded expanded clonotype changes. As naive T cell percentage varied, TCR beta diversity correlated strongly with it. Roughly linear declines in TCR beta diversity per million T cells occurred with age.

V lost 2 bases, J lost 6 bases, and 9 bases lay in between. CDR1 is SNHLY, CDR2 FYNNEI, per germline. This CDR3 contains 13 residues. A second PCR, run for roughly 7 to 12 cycles, used a sample-barcoded 5' primer plus a J-beta primer mix. Per-sample output comprised a minimum of 2.5 million paired-end reads containing CDR3. TCRdb recomputed calls from the 5' RACE reads with MiXCR, one row per CDR3 protein. The data show about 800,000 distinct CDR3 sequences, with about three fifths seen just once and roughly 22% held by the top ten. As concerns this clonotype: Its antigen is unknown.

This receptor was identified in a man aged 25 to 40 in good health. The gene calls are TRBV2 and TRBJ2-3; D perhaps matches TRBD2 (5 bases). The sequenced material came from blood. This chain's CDR3 is CASSEMRVDTQYF. The CDR3 nucleotides read TGTGCCAGCAGTGAAATGCGGGTGGATACGCAGTATTTT.